A single sample gave rise to the 26 T cell receptor beta chains below, sequenced in a study of prognosis after radiotherapy for stage I lung cancer. With two-round multiplex PCR, TCR beta CDR3 sequences were amplified from genomic DNA. First-round PCR, the initial amplification, used primers specific to each TRBV and TRBJ gene. Via MiXCR, TCRdb re-called the multiplex PCR reads, giving one row per CDR3 protein. The sample records nearly 35,000 distinct CDR3 sequences, approximately 29% being singletons. The material sequenced was PBMCs, taken before or after stereotactic body radiation therapy (not recorded which). The receptors here all came from a donor aged 50 or older with non-small cell lung cancer.

This clonotype was counted many times. J is TRBJ2-5 and V is TRBV7-2; TRBD2 matches 9 bases. Germline-derived CDR1 and CDR2 are SGHTA and FQGNSA. There are 14 residues in the CDR3. V lost 2 bases and J lost 4; bases outside the gene matches: 2. CDR3 region: CASSLSLAGETQYF. CDR3 DNA sequence: TGTGCCAGCAGCTTATCACTAGCGGGAGAGACCCAGTACTTC.

In regard to this clonotype: A much larger clone lies a single base off, so this may be a read error. The chain recombines TRBV10-3 with TRBJ2-7; TRBD1 matches 7 bases. Germline V gene lookup returns CDR1 ENHRY and CDR2 SYGVKD. This CDR3 has 13 amino acids. The CDR3 DNA reads as TGTGCCATCAGTGGAGGGGGCAGGGACGAGAAGTACTTC. Its translation is CAISGGGRDEKYF.

This clonotype was detected ten times or more. The J gene is TRBJ2-2, the V gene TRBV12-3 or TRBV12-4; 14 bases align to TRBD2. The V and J ends lost 3 bases and 1 base, in that order; junction bases with no gene match: 7. This CDR3 region has 19 residues. The CDR3 is CASSFHGLAGGRNTGELFF. In DNA, the CDR3 is TGTGCCAGCAGTTTCCACGGACTAGCGGGGGGCCGGAACACCGGGGAGCTGTTTTTT.

In this sample, this clonotype turned up a few times. This is likely an artifact of a read error, given a far larger clone one base away. This chain links TRBV6-2 or TRBV6-3 with TRBJ2-3; D not certain. Germline CDR1 reads MNHEY; CDR2 reads SVGEGT. The CDR3 extends over 15 amino acids. V was clipped by 5 bases and J by 0 bases, with 12 bases between them. CDR3 sequence: CASSEEMYSTDTQYF. The CDR3 DNA sequence: TGTGCCAGCAGTGAAGAGATGTATAGCACAGATACGCAGTATTTT.

The J gene is TRBJ2-7, the V gene TRBV20-1; no reliable D call. This CDR3 is 15 amino acids long. In germline, CDR1 is DFQATT, CDR2 SNEGSKA (reference sequence). V lost 3 bases and J 2 bases, leaving 17 bases between the germline ends. CDR3: CSARDGGFGAYEQYF. The CDR3 DNA sequence: TGCAGTGCTAGGGATGGTGGGTTCGGAGCCTACGAGCAGTACTTC.

This clonotype was seen ten or more times. In nucleotides, the CDR3 is TGTGCCAGCAGCCAAGAGGGGCGGCAGACCGGGGAGCTGTTTTTT. Translation: CASSQEGRQTGELFF. V gene TRBV4-2 combines with J gene TRBJ2-2, with a weak D call TRBD1 (5 bases). CDR1 and CDR2 from the germline V gene are LGHNA and YNFKEQ. V was trimmed by 0 bases and J by 5 bases, leaving 10 bases between them. The CDR3 extends over 15 amino acids.

The chain has TRBV6-1 and TRBJ1-2; 7 nucleotides line up with TRBD1. The CDR3 is 14 residues long. Germline-derived CDR1 and CDR2 are MNHNS and SASEGT. The junction had 10 bases not matched to a gene; V was cut back by 6 bases and J by 6 bases. The CDR3 nucleotides read TGTGCCAGCAGCACCATGACAGGGCGCGATGGCTACACCTTC. It is translated as CASSTMTGRDGYTF.

This clonotype was detected ten times or more. The rearrangement joins TRBV12-5 to TRBJ1-6, with D possibly matching TRBD1 (6 bases). The CDR3 length is 14 residues. Germline assignment: CDR1 LGHNT and CDR2 FRNRAP. Trimming stripped 7 bases from V and 6 bases from J, with 13 bases between. This CDR3 is CASAQGSVNSPLHF. CDR3 nucleotide sequence: TGTGCTAGTGCCCAGGGGTCCGTTAATTCACCCCTCCACTTT.

This clonotype was found many times. CDR3 amino acids: CSARDPKGAPEQYF. In DNA, the CDR3 is TGCAGTGCTAGAGATCCGAAGGGGGCGCCGGAGCAGTACTTC. The rearrangement uses TRBV20-1 and TRBJ2-7; 7 positions agree with TRBD1. The CDR3 contains 14 residues. Looked up from germline, CDR1 is DFQATT and CDR2 is SNEGSKA (reference sequence). The J segment lost 7 bases and the V segment lost 0 bases, leaving 9 bases of the junction unmatched.

This clonotype was observed many times. The chain joins TRBV7-8 to TRBJ1-1, with no clear D. Looked up from germline, CDR1 is SGHVS and CDR2 is FQNEAQ. The CDR3 is 13 amino acids. Trimming shortened V by 1 base and J by 7 bases, and 10 bases separated the two germline ends. For the CDR3, the DNA is TGTGCCAGCAGCTTAGGGGTTATGGTTGAAGCTTTCTTT. Residues: CASSLGVMVEAFF.

Many counts were recorded for this clonotype. The V call is TRBV3-1, the J call TRBJ2-7, with TRBD2 as a possible D gene (6 bases). CDR1 is LGHDT, CDR2 YNNKEL, per germline (reference sequence). Trimming took off 1 base at V and 7 bases at J, with 8 bases between the two ends. The CDR3 runs 12 residues. The chain's CDR3 is CASSQGGGEQYF. For the CDR3, the DNA is TGTGCCAGCAGCCAAGGAGGAGGGGAGCAGTACTTC.

This clonotype was counted a few times. The CDR3 is CASSGPGQGGSPLHF. The CDR3 coding sequence is TGTGCCAGCAGCGGCCCGGGACAGGGGGGTTCACCCCTCCACTTT. The chain recombines TRBV5-4 with TRBJ1-6, with TRBD1 matching over 11 bases. The CDR3 runs to 15 residues. J lost 9 bases, V lost 4 bases, and 6 bases had no gene match. Germline V gives CDR1 SGHNT, CDR2 YYREEE (reference sequence).

This chain joins TRBV20-1 and TRBJ2-3, with 7 nucleotides matching TRBD2. Germline V gene data show CDR1 as DFQATT and CDR2 as SNEGSKA (reference sequence). V shed 2 bases, J shed 2 bases, and the junction held 7 bases outside the gene matches. The length of the CDR3 is 15 residues. CDR3 in amino acids: CSARRQRGDTDTQYF. The DNA for the CDR3 is TGCAGTGCTAGACGGCAACGGGGGGACACAGATACGCAGTATTTT.

This clonotype was counted ten times or more. V and J are TRBV7-9 and TRBJ2-3, with D perhaps TRBD1 (5 bases). The V gene lost 1 base and the J gene lost 1 base, with 12 bases spanning the gap. This CDR3 is built from 16 residues. Germline CDR1 and CDR2: SEHNR and FQNEAQ (reference sequence). CDR3 protein: CASSLEGRGRTDTQYF. The CDR3 coding sequence is TGTGCCAGCAGCTTAGAAGGTAGGGGCCGCACAGATACGCAGTATTTT.

The chain carries TRBV7-2 and TRBJ1-6, with unresolved D. The CDR3 is 18 residues long. Trimming removed 5 bases from V and 6 bases from J, with 23 bases in between. Looked up from germline, CDR1 is SGHTA and CDR2 is FQGNSA. The CDR3 is CASSQERAQRTFNSPLHF. The CDR3 region has the DNA TGTGCCAGCAGCCAAGAACGGGCCCAGAGGACCTTTAATTCACCCCTCCACTTT.

This clonotype was counted only a few times. This may come from a read error, since a much larger clone is one base off. The chain couples TRBV11-2 to TRBJ2-7; 7 bases match TRBD1. CDR1 and CDR2 from the germline V gene are SGHAT and FQNNGV. The CDR3 loop spans 14 amino acids. The CDR3 sequence: CASSPPGQFYGQYF. DNA for the CDR3: TGTGCCAGCAGCCCCCCGGGACAGTTCTACGGGCAGTACTTC.

This clonotype was recorded at least ten times. CDR3 in DNA: TGCAGTGCTAGAGATCGGGTCGGGGGGAGCTCCTACAATGAGCAGTTCTTC. Its protein is CSARDRVGGSSYNEQFF. This chain connects TRBV20-1 to TRBJ2-1; 7 nucleotides match TRBD2. There are 17 residues in the CDR3. After removal of 0 bases from V and 0 bases from J, the junction contained 8 bases not matched to a gene. CDR1 DFQATT and CDR2 SNEGSKA come from the germline V gene (reference sequence).

J is TRBJ2-7 and V is TRBV29-1; 9 nucleotides match TRBD1. Germline assignment: CDR1 SQVTM and CDR2 ANQGSEA. V was clipped by 2 bases and J by 0 bases; unmatched bases: 5. This CDR3 comprises 15 residues. CDR3 bases: TGCAGCGTTGAAACACCGGACAGGGGCTCCTACGAGCAGTACTTC. Translated, it gives CSVETPDRGSYEQYF.

V gene TRBV10-2 combines with J gene TRBJ2-7; D call uncertain. The CDR3 runs 13 residues. Per the germline V gene, CDR1 is WSHSY and CDR2 is SAAADI. Between the trimmed V and J ends, which lost 6 bases and 7 bases, there was a span of 16 bases. The CDR3 here is CASRVQAVGEQYF. The CDR3 DNA follows: TGCGCCAGCAGAGTCCAGGCGGTGGGGGAGCAGTACTTC.

A word on this clonotype: A much more abundant neighbour one base away suggests this may be a read error. V gene TRBV4-3 combines with J gene TRBJ1-1; D unresolved. The CDR3 covers 16 residues. Germline V gives CDR1 LGHNA, CDR2 YSLEER. CDR3 nucleotide sequence: TGCGCCAGCAGCCAAGCAGGAGGCAGAGAGGGCACTGAAGCTTCCTTT. Translated, it gives CASSQAGGREGTEASF.

In its sample, this clonotype was seen once. The V gene is TRBV6-1, the J gene TRBJ2-7; perhaps TRBD2 as D (5 bases). CDR3 length: 14 residues. V was pared by 6 bases and J by 3 bases, with 15 bases between. Germline V gives CDR1 MNHNS, CDR2 SASEGT. CDR3 nucleotides: TGTGCCAGCAGACTCACCCACCGGGACTACGAGCAGTACTTC. Translation gives CASRLTHRDYEQYF.

This clonotype was seen just once. CDR3 nucleotide sequence: TGTGCCAGCAGCCCGAGTACGGGGGTTGAGACCCAGTACTTC. Amino acids: CASSPSTGVETQYF. The chain is built from TRBV3-1 and TRBJ2-5, with TRBD2 as a possible D gene (6 bases). CDR1 and CDR2 from the germline V gene are LGHDT and YNNKEL (reference sequence). The CDR3 extends over 14 amino acids. V lost 4 bases and J lost 5, with 14 bases in between.

This clonotype has ten or more counts. The CDR3 loop reads CAIRAGTGDTEAFF. CDR3 coding DNA: TGTGCCATCAGGGCCGGGACAGGGGACACTGAAGCTTTCTTT. The chain recombines TRBV10-3 with TRBJ1-1; 10 positions agree with TRBD1. V was clipped by 6 bases and J by 3 bases; unmatched bases: 4. The CDR3 extends over 14 amino acids. Germline V gene sequence: CDR1 ENHRY, CDR2 SYGVKD.

This clonotype was found many times. The rearrangement joins TRBV15 to TRBJ2-5; maybe TRBD2 (5 bases). The V end lost 4 bases, the J end lost 5 bases, and 11 bases lay between the germline ends. CDR3 length: 13 residues. Germline CDR1 is LNHNV and CDR2 is YYDKDF (reference sequence). The CDR3 spells CATSIGILETQYF. In DNA, the CDR3 is TGTGCCACCAGCATCGGGATTCTGGAGACCCAGTACTTC.

Many counts were recorded for this clonotype. This chain links TRBV12-3 or TRBV12-4 with TRBJ2-5; D is unresolved. The CDR3 has 11 residues. V shed 6 bases and J shed 2 bases, with 4 bases lying between them. CDR3 amino acids: CASSTQETQYF. In DNA, the CDR3 is TGTGCCAGCAGCACACAAGAGACCCAGTACTTC.

In this sample, this clonotype turned up many times. This rearrangement joins TRBV20-1 to TRBJ2-3, with D maybe TRBD2 (5 bases). Germline assignment: CDR1 DFQATT and CDR2 SNEGSKA (reference sequence). There are 16 residues in the CDR3. Trimming shortened V by 6 bases and J by 2 bases, and 21 bases separated the two germline ends. The CDR3 DNA sequence: TGCAGTGCCCCTCCCGCTGTGGCTAGCACCACAGATACGCAGTATTTT. This codes for CSAPPAVASTTDTQYF.